The 17 T cell receptor beta chains listed next were all sequenced from one sample in a study of T cells in Graves' hyperthyroidism and ophthalmopathy (dated by TCRdb to the late 2010s). The library was obtained by multiplex PCR. Sequencer: Illumina HiSeq 2000. The TCR beta CDR3 regions were amplified from RNA transcripts. The first round of RT-PCR for the TCR CDR3 was performed with the HTBI primer set and the Qiagen OneStep RT-PCR kit. TCRdb reworked the public reads: Q25 trimming with fastp, MiXCR clone assembly, productive beta chains retained. Duplicate CDR3 protein sequences are folded into a single record with the most common DNA and genes. This sample has some 350,000 distinct CDR3 sequences in its table, and around 15% of those were observed once. The ten biggest clones cover about 21% of the sample. Specimen: blood. All receptors come from a woman in her sixties with Graves' ophthalmopathy.

The chain combines TRBV4-2 with TRBJ2-1; 11 bases map to TRBD2. The trim removed 0 bases at V and 8 bases at J, leaving 9 bases unmatched. This CDR3 is 17 amino acids long. Germline loops: CDR1 LGHNA, CDR2 YNFKEQ. The CDR3 spells CASSQDLRASGRYEQFF. The CDR3 DNA is TGTGCCAGCAGCCAAGATCTTAGGGCTAGCGGGAGGTATGAGCAGTTCTTC.

The sample holds many counts of this clonotype. This sequence joins TRBV5-1 and TRBJ2-2, with D possibly TRBD2 on 5 matching bases. V shed 5 bases and J shed 5 bases, with 13 bases lying between them. This CDR3 spans 14 amino acids. Germline CDR1 reads SGHRS; CDR2 reads YFSETQ. The CDR3: CASRSRGDTGELFF. DNA for the CDR3: TGCGCCAGCAGAAGCCGGGGAGATACCGGGGAGCTGTTTTTT.

The gene calls are TRBV5-6 and TRBJ2-1; D might be TRBD1 (6 bases). Germline V gene data show CDR1 as SGHDT and CDR2 as YYEEEE. V lost 4 bases and J 7 bases, leaving 12 bases between the germline ends. The CDR3 extends over 13 amino acids. CDR3 protein: CASSATGRNEQFF. The CDR3 nucleotides read TGTGCCAGCAGCGCGACAGGTCGGAATGAGCAGTTCTTC.

This clonotype was counted many times. The chain has TRBV28 and TRBJ2-7; possible D gene TRBD1, 5 bases. V was shortened by 7 bases and J by 2 bases, with 18 bases between the two germline ends. Per the germline V gene, CDR1 is MDHEN and CDR2 is SYDVKM. This CDR3 is 15 amino acids long. The CDR3 DNA reads TGTGCCAGCACCCGGTGGAGACAGACTCCCTACGAGCAGTACTTC. This encodes CASTRWRQTPYEQYF. The entire variable domain, with the rest obtained from reference TRBV28 and TRBJ2-7, is as follows: DVKVTQSSRYLVKRTGEKVFLECVQDMDHENMFWYRQDPGLGLRLIYFSYDVKMKEKGDIPEGYSVSREKKERFSLILESASTNQTSMYLCASTRWRQTPYEQYFGPGTRLTVT.

The V gene is TRBV5-5, the J gene TRBJ2-1; 11 nucleotides match TRBD2. Germline V gene sequence: CDR1 SGHKS, CDR2 YYEKEE (reference sequence). The J segment lost 6 bases and the V segment lost 7 bases, leaving 6 bases of the junction unmatched. This CDR3 has 14 residues. The CDR3 sequence is CASFTSGSSNEQFF. CDR3 DNA sequence: TGTGCCAGCTTCACTAGCGGGAGTAGCAATGAGCAGTTCTTC.

This clonotype was seen many times. The chain uses TRBV6-5 and TRBJ2-2; TRBD2 matches 10 bases. The ends lost 2 bases at V and 8 bases at J; junction bases unmatched: 2. The CDR3 runs 14 residues. Germline V lookup: CDR1 MNHEY, CDR2 SVGAGI. The chain's CDR3 is CASSYLAGAGELFF. The CDR3 DNA is TGTGCCAGCAGTTACCTAGCGGGGGCTGGGGAGCTGTTTTTT.

This clonotype was counted many times. The V call is TRBV20-1, the J call TRBJ2-1; TRBD1 matches 10 bases. Trimming cost V 2 bases and J 0 bases; bases outside gene matches: 1. Germline V gene data show CDR1 as DFQATT and CDR2 as SNEGSKA (reference sequence). CDR3 size: 15 residues. The CDR3 sequence is CSARRQGASYNEQFF. DNA for the CDR3: TGCAGTGCTAGAAGACAGGGGGCCTCCTACAATGAGCAGTTCTTC.

Many counts were recorded for this clonotype. This chain uses TRBV28 with TRBJ2-5, with D perhaps TRBD2 (10 bases). CDR1 MDHEN and CDR2 SYDVKM come from the germline V gene. This CDR3 is 19 amino acids long. V was cut by 3 bases and J by 1 base, with 24 bases left in between. The CDR3 DNA reads TGTGCCAGCAGTTTCCCGGGACAGGGCCGACTAGCGGGCCAAGAGACCCAGTACTTC. As protein: CASSFPGQGRLAGQETQYF. Variable domain in full (rest from reference TRBV28 and TRBJ2-5): DVKVTQSSRYLVKRTGEKVFLECVQDMDHENMFWYRQDPGLGLRLIYFSYDVKMKEKGDIPEGYSVSREKKERFSLILESASTNQTSMYLCASSFPGQGRLAGQETQYFGPGTRLLVL.

This clonotype was detected a few times. The V call is TRBV12-3 or TRBV12-4, the J call TRBJ2-2; D is unclear. This CDR3 contains 13 residues. V lost 10 bases to trimming and J lost 4 bases, with 13 bases between them. CDR3 DNA: TGTGCCACCCAAAAGACGAGCACCGGGGAGCTGTTTTTT. This gives the protein CATQKTSTGELFF.

This clonotype was counted at least ten times. The chain has TRBV7-6 and TRBJ2-5; D may be TRBD2 (5 bases). The germline V gene encodes CDR1 SGHVS and CDR2 FNYEAQ. This CDR3 has 15 residues. Trimming shortened V by 3 bases and J by 5 bases, and 16 bases separated the two germline ends. The CDR3 DNA follows: TGTGCCAGCAGCTTCCCGGCGGCTAGCAGGGAGACCCAGTACTTC. Protein product: CASSFPAASRETQYF. Full variable domain (missing parts from reference TRBV7-6 and TRBJ2-5): GAGVSQSPRYKVTKRGQDVALRCDPISGHVSLYWYRQALGQGPEFLTYFNYEAQQDKSGLPNDRFSAERPEGSISTLTIQRTEQRDSAMYRCASSFPAASRETQYFGPGTRLLVL.

The chain joins TRBV7-9 to TRBJ2-2; 8 nucleotides agree with TRBD1. The CDR3 runs to 17 residues. After removal of 2 bases from V and 7 bases from J, the junction contained 12 bases not matched to a gene. Germline CDR1 and CDR2: SEHNR and FQNEAQ (reference sequence). CDR3 nucleotide sequence: TGTGCCAGCAGCTTATCTCGGTCTGGACAGGGACACGGGGAGCTGTTTTTT. This encodes CASSLSRSGQGHGELFF.

Ten or more counts support this clonotype. This rearrangement joins TRBV20-1 to TRBJ2-2; 7 bases fit TRBD1. The junction had 9 bases not matched to a gene; V was cut back by 5 bases and J by 0 bases. Germline CDR1 DFQATT, CDR2 SNEGSKA (reference sequence). CDR3 length: 16 amino acids. The CDR3 spells CSAHITGTANTGELFF. CDR3 nucleotides: TGCAGTGCTCACATTACCGGGACAGCGAACACCGGGGAGCTGTTTTTT.

This clonotype was seen more than once but under ten times. The chain has TRBV15 and TRBJ2-2, with D possibly being TRBD1 (6 bases). The V and J ends lost 5 bases and 4 bases respectively, with 11 bases between them. The CDR3 sequence is 14 residues long. Germline V gives CDR1 LNHNV, CDR2 YYDKDF (reference sequence). This CDR3 is CATSAGAVTGELFF. CDR3 in DNA: TGTGCCACCAGCGCAGGGGCCGTCACCGGGGAGCTGTTTTTT.

This clonotype was observed many times. The chain joins TRBV2 to TRBJ2-6; 9 bases agree with TRBD1. V shed 10 bases, J shed 0 bases, and the junction held 7 bases outside the gene matches. Germline V gene lookup returns CDR1 SNHLY and CDR2 FYNNEI. The CDR3 length is 16 residues. CDR3 amino acids: CATRQGEGSGANVLTF. The CDR3 DNA follows: TGTGCCACTAGACAGGGGGAGGGCTCTGGGGCCAACGTCCTGACTTTC.

This clonotype was counted many times. The rearrangement joins TRBV2 to TRBJ2-7, with D tentatively TRBD2 (5 bases). CDR1 and CDR2 from the germline V gene are SNHLY and FYNNEI. V was shortened by 1 base and J by 0 bases, with 13 bases between the two germline ends. The CDR3 has 16 residues. CDR3 nucleotides: TGTGCCAGCAGTGAAGGTCGGGCGGGCCTCTCCTACGAGCAGTACTTC. Encoded protein: CASSEGRAGLSYEQYF.

The CDR3 DNA reads as TGTGCCAGCAGATCCGGGACAGGGGGCTCACCCCTCCACTTT. This sequence encodes CASRSGTGGSPLHF. This chain joins TRBV28 and TRBJ1-6; TRBD1 matches at 12 bases. CDR1 is MDHEN, CDR2 SYDVKM, per germline. The ends lost 6 bases at V and 10 bases at J; junction bases unmatched: 4. The CDR3 extends over 14 amino acids.

This clonotype has more than one count but fewer than ten. The genes are TRBV25-1 and TRBJ2-7; 9 bases map to TRBD2. The CDR3 has 14 residues. Germline V gives CDR1 MGHDK, CDR2 SYGVNS. J lost 6 bases, V lost 2 bases, and 5 bases had no gene match. Here the CDR3 DNA reads TGTGCCAGCAGTGAAAAGACAGCGGGAGGCGAGCAGTACTTC. Encoded protein: CASSEKTAGGEQYF.